This TCR beta chain is drawn from a study of blood T cell repertoires in COVID-19 (dated by TCRdb to between 2020 and 2021). In terms of the full investigation: Samples covering the acute and convalescent phases of COVID-19 were provided by collaborators in the United States, Italy and Spain. A de-identified subject ID, COVID-19 status, age in years and sex were almost always included in the sample metadata. Subjects who had been exposed to COVID-19, were actively infected with it, or had recovered from it provided the deeply sampled blood TCRbeta repertoires that made up the dataset. The material from the prospective study consisted of cDNA or gDNA derived from T cells, B-cell-depleted T cells, or PBMCs. HLA class I and class II types, where available, came from metadata supplied by the sample provider rather than from assay-based typing. The samples were drawn from two sources: the first 160 participants of the ongoing ImmuneRACE study, and approximately 1,300 subjects contributed by 6 global collaborators. A freely available public database, intended as a resource for researchers studying the immune response to SARS-CoV-2, is where the repertoires were released.

Trimming removed 7 bases from V and 1 base from J, leaving 13 bases between the germline ends. Counted from cysteine to phenylalanine, this CDR3 has 14 amino acids. Here the CDR3 DNA is all that survives: 42 bases in frame from base 1. From the germline V gene (reference sequence), CDR1 is MNHNY and CDR2 is SVGAGI. Regarding this clone: No antigen is known for it. Base qualities were left out, and no much larger clone turns up one base away.

Study-wide conclusions, independent of this receptor: Clinical and demographic metadata were provided uncurated, with the amount varying by source and participant.

Whole blood was collected in K2EDTA tubes by collaborating institutions according to the institutions' own protocols. Collaborator samples were shipped for TCRbeta analysis as frozen whole blood, isolated PBMCs, or DNA extracted from either sample type. The immunoSEQ Assay, a bias-controlled multiplex PCR, was used to amplify TCRbeta CDR3 regions from genomic DNA. The paper's data handling went like this. Nucleated cell counts per sample were estimated from amplification of reference gene primers within the assay. To quantify the absolute abundance of each unique TCRbeta CDR3 rearrangement, sequence reads were collapsed and filtered. For each sample, productive Simpson clonality was calculated by taking the square root of Simpson's diversity index across productive rearrangements. TCRdb's version of the immuneACCESS table is confined to in-frame rearrangements and falls short of the full clone set. An unresolved V gene accounts for under half of the shortfall where checked; the remainder is of unknown origin. V and J calls and clone size are given by that table; D and trimming were obtained from the DNA. This sample holds about 310,000 clones; around 90% were observed only once. Jointly, the top ten make up 1% of the sample.

This TCR derives from a man between 50 and 59 years old with active or convalescent COVID-19. The V gene is TRBV6-6 and the J gene is TRBJ1-1, with the D gene not confidently named. The sample consisted of peripheral blood. The DNA reads TGTGCCAGCACCAACCCCCCCGGGAACACTGAAGCTTTCTTT. Its product reads: CASTNPPGNTEAFF.